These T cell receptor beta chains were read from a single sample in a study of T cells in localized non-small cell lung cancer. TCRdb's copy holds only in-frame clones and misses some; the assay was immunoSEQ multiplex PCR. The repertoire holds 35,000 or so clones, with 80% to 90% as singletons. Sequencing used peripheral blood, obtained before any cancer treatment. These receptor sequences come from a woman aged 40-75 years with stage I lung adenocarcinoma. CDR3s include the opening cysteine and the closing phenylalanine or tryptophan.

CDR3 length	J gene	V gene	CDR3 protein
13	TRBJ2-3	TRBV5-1	CATRTGRVDTQYF
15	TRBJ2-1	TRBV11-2	CASSLDRSSYNEQFF
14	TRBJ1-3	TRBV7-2	CASIDRGRGNTIYF
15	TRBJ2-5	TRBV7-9	CASSTYTSGQETQYF
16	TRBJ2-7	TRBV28	CASRIQGGASSYEQYF
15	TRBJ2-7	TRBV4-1	CASSRELAGSYEQYF
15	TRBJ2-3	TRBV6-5	CASTRGDVGTDTQYF
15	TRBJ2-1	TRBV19	CASSRGGGRRTEQFF
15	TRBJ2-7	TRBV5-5	CASRTANGDSYEQYF
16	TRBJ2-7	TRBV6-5	CASSFFHRGTIYEQYF
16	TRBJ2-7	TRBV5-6	CASSLWRQGAFHEQYF
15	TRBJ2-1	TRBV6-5	CASSYSQGVYNEQFF
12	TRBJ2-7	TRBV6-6	CASSYRGYEQYF
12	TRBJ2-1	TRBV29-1	CSVDGQGNEQFF
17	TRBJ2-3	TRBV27	CASSLLGGAGGADTQYF
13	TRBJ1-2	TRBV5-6	CASSQRGAYGYTF
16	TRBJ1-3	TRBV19	CASSLTGEPSGNTIYF
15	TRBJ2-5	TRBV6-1	CASSEVQGGKSNQYF
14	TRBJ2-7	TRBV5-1	CASSFQTSDYEQYF
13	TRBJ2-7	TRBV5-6	CASSSGPVYEQYF
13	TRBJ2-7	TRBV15	CATSTRDRYEQYF
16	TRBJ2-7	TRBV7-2	CASSLDLTSALYEQYF
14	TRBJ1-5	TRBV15	CATSVGQADQPQHF
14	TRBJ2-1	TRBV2	CASSGWQGVDEQFF
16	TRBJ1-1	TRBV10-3	CAISERDRGPNTEAFF
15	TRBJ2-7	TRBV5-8	CASSLVAGQAYEQYF
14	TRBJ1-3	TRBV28	CASSLHRSGNTIYF
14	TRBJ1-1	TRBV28	CASRAPGRITEAFF
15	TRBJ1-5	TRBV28	CASSWGQAFNQPQHF
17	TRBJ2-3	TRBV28	CASSLSPSGSSTDTQYF
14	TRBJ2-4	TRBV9	CASSPGLAGNIQYF
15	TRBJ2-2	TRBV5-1	CASSQTGLNTGELFF
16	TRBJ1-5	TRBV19	CASSQAGWYSNQPQHF
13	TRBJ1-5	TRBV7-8	CASSLGRDQPQHF
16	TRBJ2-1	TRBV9	CASSLAAQGTNNEQFF
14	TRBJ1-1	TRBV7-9	CASSLETPNTEAFF
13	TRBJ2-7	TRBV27	CASSLFRGGEQYF
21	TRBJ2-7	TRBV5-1	CASSLRTGGLSSGRDNYEQYF
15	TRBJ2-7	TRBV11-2	CASSLLSGGLYEQYF
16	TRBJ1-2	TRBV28	CASSFGNGAVGSGYTF
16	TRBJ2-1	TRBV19	CASRAPGGGNYNEQFF
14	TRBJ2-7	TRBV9	CASSIGQATYEQYF
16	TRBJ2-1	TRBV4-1	CASSQEQAALYNEQFF
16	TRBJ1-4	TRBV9	CASSVGIDSLNEKLFF
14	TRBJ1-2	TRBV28	CASSSGGSTYGYTF
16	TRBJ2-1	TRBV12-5	CASGLDGQGLRNEQFF
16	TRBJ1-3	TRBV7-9	CASSPGQPSSGNTIYF
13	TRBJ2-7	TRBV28	CATLPTGSYEQYF
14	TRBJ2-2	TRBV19	CASSRTGGTGELFF
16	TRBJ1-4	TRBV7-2	CASSLVSRQHNEKLFF
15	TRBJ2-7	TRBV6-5	CASSYRDRALYEQYF
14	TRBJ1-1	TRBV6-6	CASSYSEGAAEAFF
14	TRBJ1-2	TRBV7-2	CASRSRVGDYGYTF
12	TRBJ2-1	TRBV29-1	CSVPVANNEQFF
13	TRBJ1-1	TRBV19	CASSGDRYTEAFF